This T cell receptor beta chain is from a study of regulatory T cells in long-lasting Graves disease. The CDR3 length is 13 residues. Trimming stripped 7 bases from V and 0 bases from J, with 10 bases between. Germline CDR1 DFQATT, CDR2 SNEGSKA (reference sequence). HTBI primers from iRepertoire and Arm-PCR of CDR3 regions yielded the TCR beta libraries. A single record per CDR3 protein comes from TCRdb applying MiXCR to the multiplex PCR reads. The repertoire includes about 610,000 distinct CDR3 sequences, about 16% of them detected once, and around 12% sits in the top ten. Sample time point: newly diagnosed GD, antithyroid drugs for less than 3 months. PBMC-derived RNA was used for the TCR library. Diagnosis followed American Thyroid Association guidelines for Graves' disease. Separately, the same data were catalogued under a study of T cells in Graves' hyperthyroidism and ophthalmopathy. From that second work: Patients aged 18 to 65 had newly diagnosed hyperthyroidism of under 2 months' duration.

Here the sequenced sample was peripheral blood mononuclear cells (PBMCs), taken at new diagnosis, from a patient treated with antithyroid drugs. This receptor was taken from a man aged 18 to 29 with Graves disease. The rearrangement links TRBV20-1 to TRBJ1-5, with D unresolved. CDR3 DNA sequence: TGCAGTGTCGGCCAGAGTAGCAATCAGCCCCAGCATTTT. Its protein product is CSVGQSSNQPQHF.